This record covers a single T cell receptor (beta chain). These data belong to a study of blood T cell repertoires in COVID-19. Study-level background: PBMCs, B-cell-depleted T cells, or T cells provided the cDNA or gDNA that made up the material.

The method was immunoSEQ multiplex PCR; TCRdb's version includes in-frame clones alone and lacks a portion of them. Found here are more than 150,000 clones, under 90% of them singletons; the top ten hold approximately 7.1%. Looked up from germline, CDR1 is LGHNT and CDR2 is FRNRAP. With 0 bases removed from V and 4 bases from J, the gap between germline ends came to 7 bases. The CDR3 spans 14 residues. The chain carries TRBV12-5 and TRBJ2-1, with unresolved D. The sequencing input was peripheral blood. The clonotype was recovered from a human donor in a cohort sampled during active COVID-19. Written as DNA, the CDR3 is TGTGCTAGTGGTTTGGTGGGCCAGTACAATGAGCAGTTCTTC. This gives the protein CASGLVGQYNEQFF.